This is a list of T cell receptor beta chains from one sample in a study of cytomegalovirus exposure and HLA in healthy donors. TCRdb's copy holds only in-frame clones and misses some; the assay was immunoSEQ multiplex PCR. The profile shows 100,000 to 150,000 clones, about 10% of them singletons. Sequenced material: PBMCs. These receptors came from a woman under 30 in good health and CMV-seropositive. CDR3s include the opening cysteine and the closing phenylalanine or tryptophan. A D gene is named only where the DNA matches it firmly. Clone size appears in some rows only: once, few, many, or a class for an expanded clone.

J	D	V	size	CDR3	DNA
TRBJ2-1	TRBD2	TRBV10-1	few	CASLPGRDEQFF	TGCGCCAGCCTCCCGGGGAGGGATGAGCAGTTCTTC
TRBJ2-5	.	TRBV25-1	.	CASSARAGTSIQETQYF	TGTGCCAGCAGTGCGCGAGCAGGGACTTCCATCCAAGAGACCCAGTACTTC
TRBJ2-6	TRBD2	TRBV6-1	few	CASSDGLAAGANVLTF	TGTGCCAGCAGTGACGGACTAGCGGCTGGGGCCAACGTCCTGACTTTC
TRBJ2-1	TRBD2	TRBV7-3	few	CASSLRTSNEQFF	TGTGCCAGCAGCTTAAGGACTAGTAATGAGCAGTTCTTC
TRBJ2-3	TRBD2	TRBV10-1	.	CAGAGTSATDTQYF	TGCGCCGGCGCCGGGACTAGCGCGACAGATACGCAGTATTTT
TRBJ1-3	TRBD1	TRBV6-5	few	CASSGQGRGNTIYF	TGTGCCAGCAGTGGACAGGGGCGAGGAAACACCATATATTTT
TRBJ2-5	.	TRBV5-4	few	CASSLVLQETQYF	TGTGCCAGCAGCTTGGTCCTCCAAGAGACCCAGTACTTC
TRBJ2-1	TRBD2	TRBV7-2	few	CATPDPGTSDVYNEQFF	TGTGCCACCCCCGATCCCGGGACTAGCGACGTCTACAATGAGCAGTTCTTC
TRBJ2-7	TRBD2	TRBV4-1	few	CASSQSSGTNYEQYF	TGCGCCAGCAGCCAATCTAGCGGGACTAACTACGAGCAGTACTTC
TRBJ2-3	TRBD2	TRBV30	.	CAWDGGTDTQYF	TGTGCCTGGGACGGGGGGACAGATACGCAGTATTTT
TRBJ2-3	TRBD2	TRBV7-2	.	CASSLGALAGADTQYF	TGTGCCAGCAGCTTAGGCGCTCTAGCGGGAGCCGATACGCAGTATTTT
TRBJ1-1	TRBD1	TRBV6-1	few	CASKGASNTEAFF	TGTGCCAGCAAGGGGGCGAGCAACACTGAAGCTTTCTTT
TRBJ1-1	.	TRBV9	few	CASSGNRELKGDTEAFF	TGTGCCAGCAGCGGAAACAGGGAACTAAAGGGGGACACTGAAGCTTTCTTT
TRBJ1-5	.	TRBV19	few	CASSGTEQLPQHF	TGTGCCAGTAGTGGCACAGAACAGCTGCCCCAGCATTTT
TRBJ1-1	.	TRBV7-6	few	CASSLAGFTEAFF	TGTGCCAGCAGCTTAGCGGGCTTCACTGAAGCTTTCTTT
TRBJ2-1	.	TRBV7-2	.	CASSLVGAKGNEQFF	TGTGCCAGCAGCTTAGTGGGGGCGAAGGGGAATGAGCAGTTCTTC
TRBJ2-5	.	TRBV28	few	CASSFSQGSQETQYF	TGTGCCAGCAGTTTCTCCCAGGGAAGCCAAGAGACCCAGTACTTC
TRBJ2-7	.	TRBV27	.	CASSLSMGSHEQYF	TGTGCCAGCAGTTTATCGATGGGGAGTCACGAGCAGTACTTC
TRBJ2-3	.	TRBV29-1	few	CSRGFTDTQYF	TGCAGCCGGGGGTTCACAGATACGCAGTATTTT
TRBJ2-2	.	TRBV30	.	CAWSGLRGNTGELFF	TGTGCCTGGAGTGGCCTTCGGGGGAACACCGGGGAGCTGTTTTTT
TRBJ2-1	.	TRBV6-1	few	CASSEVGDRNEQFF	TGTGCCAGCAGTGAAGTCGGAGATAGGAATGAGCAGTTCTTC
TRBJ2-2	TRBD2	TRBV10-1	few	CASSKRLAGEGELFF	TGCGCCAGCAGTAAAAGACTAGCGGGAGAAGGGGAGCTGTTTTTT
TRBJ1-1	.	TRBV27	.	CASSLSNLAFEAFF	TGTGCCAGCAGTTTATCGAACCTAGCATTTGAAGCTTTCTTT
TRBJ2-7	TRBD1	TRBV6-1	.	CASSDDLSRDRVRVHEQYF	TGTGCCAGCAGTGATGACCTATCCCGGGACAGGGTTCGGGTCCACGAGCAGTACTTC
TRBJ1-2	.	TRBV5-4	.	CASSLQGPTNYGYTF	TGTGCCAGCAGCTTACAGGGTCCCACTAACTATGGCTACACCTTC